These T cell receptor beta chains were read from a single sample in a study of CD8 T cells in Susac syndrome. TCRdb redid the calling of the immunoSEQ multiplex PCR reads with MiXCR, one entry per CDR3 protein. Of about 150,000 distinct CDR3 sequences listed, 92% are singletons. The sequencing input was CD4+ T cells from PBMCs. The source is a human donor in good health. Both conserved end residues are part of each CDR3. Fields, in order: V gene, D gene, J gene, clone size, CDR3 DNA, CDR3 protein. A D gene is named only where the DNA matches it firmly. A clone size is listed for some rows: how often the clone was seen (once, few, many), or a class if it is expanded.

V gene: TRBV18; D gene: NA; J gene: TRBJ2-2; clone size: NA; CDR3 DNA: TGTGCCAGCTCACCACTGAAGACGGATTACACCGAGGAGCTGTTTTTT; CDR3 protein: CASSPLKTDYTEELFF
V gene: TRBV20-1; D gene: TRBD1; J gene: TRBJ1-1; clone size: NA; CDR3 DNA: TGCAGTGCTATCCCGGGACAGAGCACTGAAGCTTTCTTT; CDR3 protein: CSAIPGQSTEAFF
V gene: TRBV7-9; D gene: TRBD1; J gene: TRBJ1-1; clone size: once; CDR3 DNA: TGTGCCAGCAGTCGTCCGGGACAGGGGATCATGAACACTGAAGCTTTCTTT; CDR3 protein: CASSRPGQGIMNTEAFF
V gene: TRBV20-1; D gene: TRBD1; J gene: TRBJ1-3; clone size: NA; CDR3 DNA: TGCAGTGCTAGAGATCCCAGGGGGACAGGAAACACCATATATTTT; CDR3 protein: CSARDPRGTGNTIYF
V gene: TRBV29-1; D gene: TRBD2; J gene: TRBJ2-5; clone size: NA; CDR3 DNA: TGCAGCGTCATGTGGGGGAGTGGGAGGGCCGCGAGAGAGACCCAGTACTTC; CDR3 protein: CSVMWGSGRAARETQYF
V gene: TRBV6-1; D gene: TRBD1; J gene: TRBJ2-5; clone size: NA; CDR3 DNA: TGTGCCAGCAGTGAATTATGGGGACAGACGGAGACCCAGTACTTC; CDR3 protein: CASSELWGQTETQYF
V gene: TRBV7-3; D gene: NA; J gene: TRBJ2-7; clone size: NA; CDR3 DNA: TGTGCCAGCAGCTTAACCCGGGGGCGCGAGCAGTACTTC; CDR3 protein: CASSLTRGREQYF
V gene: TRBV28; D gene: TRBD2; J gene: TRBJ2-7; clone size: NA; CDR3 DNA: TGTGCCAGCAGTTTCGGTAGCGGGAGTGGGTACGAGCAGTACTTC; CDR3 protein: CASSFGSGSGYEQYF
V gene: TRBV19; D gene: NA; J gene: TRBJ2-7; clone size: NA; CDR3 DNA: TGTGCCAGTAGTCACCGGGACTCCTCCTACGAGCAGTACTTC; CDR3 protein: CASSHRDSSYEQYF
V gene: TRBV30; D gene: TRBD1; J gene: TRBJ1-5; clone size: NA; CDR3 DNA: TGTGCCTGGACGAAAGGGGGCCTCAGCAATCAGCCCCAGCATTTT; CDR3 protein: CAWTKGGLSNQPQHF
V gene: TRBV4-3; D gene: TRBD1; J gene: TRBJ2-5; clone size: NA; CDR3 DNA: TGCGCCAGCAGCCAAGATATGAGGCAAGGACAGGGGTTAGGAGAGACCCAGTACTTC; CDR3 protein: CASSQDMRQGQGLGETQYF
V gene: TRBV30; D gene: NA; J gene: TRBJ1-1; clone size: once; CDR3 DNA: TGTGCCTGGAGAGGGAGCAGCGGCCACACTGAAGCTTTCTTT; CDR3 protein: CAWRGSSGHTEAFF
V gene: TRBV7-8; D gene: NA; J gene: TRBJ2-5; clone size: NA; CDR3 DNA: TGTGCCAGCAGCCCAGTGGGGGGTCAAGAGACCCAGTACTTC; CDR3 protein: CASSPVGGQETQYF